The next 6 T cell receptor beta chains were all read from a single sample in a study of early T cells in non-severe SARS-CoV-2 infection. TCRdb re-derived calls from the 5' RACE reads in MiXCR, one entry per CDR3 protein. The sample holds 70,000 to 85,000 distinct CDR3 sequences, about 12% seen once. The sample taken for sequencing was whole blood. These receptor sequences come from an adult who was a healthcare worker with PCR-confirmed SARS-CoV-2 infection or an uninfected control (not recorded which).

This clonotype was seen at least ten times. This chain's CDR3 is CASSLDGRKNTEAFF. In DNA, the CDR3 is TGCGCCAGCAGCTTGGATGGACGGAAAAACACTGAAGCTTTCTTT. The chain combines TRBV5-1 with TRBJ1-1; D is ambiguous. Germline V lookup: CDR1 SGHRS, CDR2 YFSETQ. This CDR3 contains 15 residues. Trimming cost V 0 bases and J 2 bases, with 11 bases left between them.

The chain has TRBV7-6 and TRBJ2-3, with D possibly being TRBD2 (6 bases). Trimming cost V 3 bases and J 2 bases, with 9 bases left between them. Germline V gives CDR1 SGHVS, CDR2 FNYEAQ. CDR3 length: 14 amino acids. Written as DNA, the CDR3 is TGTGCCAGCAGCTTTAGCGGACACACAGATACGCAGTATTTT. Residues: CASSFSGHTDTQYF.

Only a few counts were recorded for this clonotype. CDR3 residues: CASSGDRADTGELFF. The CDR3 DNA is TGTGCCAGCAGTGGGGACAGGGCCGACACCGGGGAGCTGTTTTTT. This chain joins TRBV9 and TRBJ2-2; 9 bases are a match to TRBD1. The V segment lost 5 bases and the J segment 3 bases; nucleotides outside the gene matches: 5. The germline gives CDR1 SGDLS, CDR2 YYNGEE. This CDR3 comprises 15 residues.

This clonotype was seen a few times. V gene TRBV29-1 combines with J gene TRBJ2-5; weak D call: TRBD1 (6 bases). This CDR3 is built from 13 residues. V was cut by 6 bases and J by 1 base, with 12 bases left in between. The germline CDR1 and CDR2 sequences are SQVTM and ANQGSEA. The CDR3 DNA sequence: TGCAGCGTCCTGGGCAGGGGCCAAGAGACCCAGTACTTC. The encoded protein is CSVLGRGQETQYF.

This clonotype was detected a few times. This CDR3 reads CSIGQGSWGYTF. CDR3 bases: TGCAGCATCGGACAGGGGTCCTGGGGCTACACCTTC. This chain links TRBV29-1 with TRBJ1-2; 9 bases align to TRBD1. CDR1 is SQVTM and CDR2 is ANQGSEA in the germline V gene. This CDR3 has 12 residues. The J segment lost 8 bases and the V segment lost 8 bases, leaving 9 bases of the junction unmatched.

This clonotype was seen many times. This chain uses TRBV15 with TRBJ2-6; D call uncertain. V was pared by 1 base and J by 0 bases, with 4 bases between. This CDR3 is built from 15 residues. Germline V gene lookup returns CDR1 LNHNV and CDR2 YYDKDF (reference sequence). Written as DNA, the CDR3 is TGTGCCACCAGCAGAGTAGACTCTGGGGCCAACGTCCTGACTTTC. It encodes CATSRVDSGANVLTF.